This T cell receptor beta chain derives from a study of regulatory T cells in long-lasting Graves disease. Overall study results and limits: The number of shared public clonotypes was higher in persistent patients (around 2,500) than new patients (about 910).

As for this clonotype: Its antigen remains unknown.

Libraries of TCR beta came from iRepertoire HTBI primers plus Arm-PCR of CDR3 regions. TCRdb used MiXCR to reprocess the multiplex PCR reads, holding one entry per CDR3 protein. The data show under 700,000 distinct CDR3 sequences, roughly a sixth seen once. V lost 5 bases to trimming and J lost 5 bases; unmatched junction nucleotides: 6. CDR3 length: 15 amino acids. Time point reported: newly diagnosed GD, antithyroid drugs for less than 3 months. Extracted PBMC RNA gave rise to the TCR library. The sample was also linked to a second study, of T cells in Graves' hyperthyroidism and ophthalmopathy.

This chain connects TRBV12-3 or TRBV12-4 to TRBJ1-5; 10 bases fit TRBD1. Here the sequenced sample was peripheral blood mononuclear cells (PBMCs), taken at new diagnosis, from a patient treated with antithyroid drugs. This sequence was found in a woman aged 35-60 years with Graves disease. CDR3 nucleotide sequence: TGTGCCAGCAGTCGGGGACAGGGGAACGATCAGCCCCAGCATTTT. Its translation is CASSRGQGNDQPQHF.